What follows is one T cell receptor (beta chain) and its context. The antigen remains undetermined. The data were taken from a study of PD-1 blockade in mismatch repair-deficient tumors. Across the study: Enrolled about 2013-2017, patients had progressing, pretreated mismatch repair-deficient cancers of 12 types. Study results and limitations: Tumor-resident clones, often absent from pretreatment blood, expanded after pembrolizumab and then contracted.

After removal of 1 base from V and 9 bases from J, the junction contained 13 bases not matched to a gene. CDR3 length: 17 residues. In germline, CDR1 is SGHAT, CDR2 FQNNGV. Some clones are missing from TCRdb's copy, which holds only in-frame ones; the method was immunoSEQ multiplex PCR. The repertoire holds 90,000 to 130,000 clones, about 74% seen once, with roughly 4.8% in the top ten. This TCR came from an adult with mismatch repair-deficient cancer. The rearrangement uses TRBV11-2 and TRBJ2-1; TRBD1 matches at 9 bases. This material consisted of peripheral blood, taken about 60 weeks after starting pembrolizumab. The chain's CDR3 is CASSLVRPGQGIAEQFF. The CDR3, as DNA: TGTGCCAGCAGCTTAGTTCGACCGGGACAGGGAATAGCTGAGCAGTTCTTC.